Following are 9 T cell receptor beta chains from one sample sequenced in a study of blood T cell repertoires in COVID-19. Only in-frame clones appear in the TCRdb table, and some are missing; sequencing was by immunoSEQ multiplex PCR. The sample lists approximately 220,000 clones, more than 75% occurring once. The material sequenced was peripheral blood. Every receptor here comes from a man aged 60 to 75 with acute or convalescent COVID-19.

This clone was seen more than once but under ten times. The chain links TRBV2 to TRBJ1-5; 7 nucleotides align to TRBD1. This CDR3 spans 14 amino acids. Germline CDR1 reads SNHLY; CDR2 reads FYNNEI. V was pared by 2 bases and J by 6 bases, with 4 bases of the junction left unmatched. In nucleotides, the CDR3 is TGTGCCAGCAGTGAACGGACAGGTTTTCAGCCCCAGCATTTT. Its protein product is CASSERTGFQPQHF. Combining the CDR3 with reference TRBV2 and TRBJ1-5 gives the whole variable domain EPEVTQTPSHQVTQMGQEVILRCVPISNHLYFYWYRQILGQKVEFLVSFYNNEISEKSEIFDDQFSVERPDGSNFTLKIRSTKLEDSAMYFCASSERTGFQPQHFGDGTRLSIL.

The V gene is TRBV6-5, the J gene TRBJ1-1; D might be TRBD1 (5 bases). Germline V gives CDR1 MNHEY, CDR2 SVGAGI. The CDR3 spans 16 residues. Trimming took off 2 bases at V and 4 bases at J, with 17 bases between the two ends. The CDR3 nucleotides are TGTGCCAGCAGTTACAACGGAGGGGCGCCCGGCACTGAAGCTTTCTTT. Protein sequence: CASSYNGGAPGTEAFF.

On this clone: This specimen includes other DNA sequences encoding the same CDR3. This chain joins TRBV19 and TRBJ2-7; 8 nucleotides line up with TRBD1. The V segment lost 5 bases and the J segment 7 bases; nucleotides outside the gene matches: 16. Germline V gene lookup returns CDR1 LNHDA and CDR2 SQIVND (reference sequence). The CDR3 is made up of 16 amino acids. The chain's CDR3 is CASSGLRGQVSWEQYF. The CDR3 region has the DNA TGTGCCAGTAGTGGACTCAGGGGGCAGGTATCGTGGGAGCAGTACTTC.

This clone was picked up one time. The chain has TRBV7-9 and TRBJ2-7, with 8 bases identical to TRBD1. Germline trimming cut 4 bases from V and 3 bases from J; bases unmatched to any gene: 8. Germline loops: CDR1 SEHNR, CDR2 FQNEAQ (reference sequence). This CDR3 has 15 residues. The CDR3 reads CASSSLQGANYEQYF. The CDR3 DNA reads TGTGCCAGCAGCTCCCTCCAGGGGGCCAACTACGAGCAGTACTTC.

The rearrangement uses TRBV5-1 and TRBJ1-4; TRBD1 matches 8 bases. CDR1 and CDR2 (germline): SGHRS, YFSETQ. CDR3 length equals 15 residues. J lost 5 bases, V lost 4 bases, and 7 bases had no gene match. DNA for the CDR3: TGCGCCAGCAGCAGAAATACAGGGGGGAATGAAAAACTGTTTTTT. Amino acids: CASSRNTGGNEKLFF.

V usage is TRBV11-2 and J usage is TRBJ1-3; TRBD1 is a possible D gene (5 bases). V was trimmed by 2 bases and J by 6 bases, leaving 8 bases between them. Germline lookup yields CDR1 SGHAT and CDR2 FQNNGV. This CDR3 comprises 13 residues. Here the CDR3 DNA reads TGTGCCAGCAGCTTACAGGGATCAAACACCATATATTTT. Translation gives CASSLQGSNTIYF.

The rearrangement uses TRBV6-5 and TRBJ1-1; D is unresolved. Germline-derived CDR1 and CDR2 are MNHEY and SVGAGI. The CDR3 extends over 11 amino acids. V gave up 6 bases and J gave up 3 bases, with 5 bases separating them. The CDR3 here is CASRRDTEAFF. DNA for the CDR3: TGTGCCAGCAGACGGGACACTGAAGCTTTCTTT.

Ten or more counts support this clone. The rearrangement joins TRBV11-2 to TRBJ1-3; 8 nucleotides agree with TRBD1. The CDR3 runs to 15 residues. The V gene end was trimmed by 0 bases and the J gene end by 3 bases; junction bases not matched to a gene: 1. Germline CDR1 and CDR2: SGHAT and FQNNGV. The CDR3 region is CASSLDRGLGNTIYF. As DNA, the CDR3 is TGTGCCAGCAGCTTAGACAGGGGGCTTGGAAACACCATATATTTT.

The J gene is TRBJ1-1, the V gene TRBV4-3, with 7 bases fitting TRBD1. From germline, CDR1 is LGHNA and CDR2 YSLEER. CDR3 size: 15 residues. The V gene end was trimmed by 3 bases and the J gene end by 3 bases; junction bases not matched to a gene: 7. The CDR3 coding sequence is TGCGCCAGCAGCCATCGGATAGGGGGCTACACTGAAGCTTTCTTT. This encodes CASSHRIGGYTEAFF.